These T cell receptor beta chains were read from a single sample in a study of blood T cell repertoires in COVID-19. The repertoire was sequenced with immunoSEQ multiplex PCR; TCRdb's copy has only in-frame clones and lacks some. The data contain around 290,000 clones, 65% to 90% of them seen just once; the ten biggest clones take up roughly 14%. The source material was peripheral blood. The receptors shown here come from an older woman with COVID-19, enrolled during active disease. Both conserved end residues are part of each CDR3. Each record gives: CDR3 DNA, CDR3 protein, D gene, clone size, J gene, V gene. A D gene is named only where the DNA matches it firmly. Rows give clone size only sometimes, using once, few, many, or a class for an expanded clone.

CDR3 DNA: TGTGCCAGCAGGCGGAACCGGGACAGTACCTACGAGCAGTACTTC; CDR3 protein: CASRRNRDSTYEQYF; D gene: TRBD1; clone size: .; J gene: TRBJ2-7; V gene: TRBV11-2
CDR3 DNA: TGTGCCAGCACCTGGGGGGGATACACTGAAGCTTTCTTT; CDR3 protein: CASTWGGYTEAFF; D gene: .; clone size: .; J gene: TRBJ1-1; V gene: TRBV12-3/TRBV12-4
CDR3 DNA: TGTGCCAGCAGTCCCCTCACAGGGGCTGGAAACACCATATATTTT; CDR3 protein: CASSPLTGAGNTIYF; D gene: TRBD1; clone size: few; J gene: TRBJ1-3; V gene: TRBV6-5
CDR3 DNA: TGTGCCAGCAGCTTAAAGCGGTGGGGACAGGGTGTGTGGGGCTACACCTTC; CDR3 protein: CASSLKRWGQGVWGYTF; D gene: TRBD1; clone size: .; J gene: TRBJ1-2; V gene: TRBV7-3
CDR3 DNA: TGTGCCAGCAGCTTCAGCGGAAGAGGTGAAAAACTGTTTTTT; CDR3 protein: CASSFSGRGEKLFF; D gene: .; clone size: .; J gene: TRBJ1-4; V gene: TRBV11-2
CDR3 DNA: TGCAGCGTTGTTCGACAGACTAACACTGAAGCTTTCTTT; CDR3 protein: CSVVRQTNTEAFF; D gene: .; clone size: .; J gene: TRBJ1-1; V gene: TRBV29-1
CDR3 DNA: TGTGCCAGCAGTGAAGGGCAGGGGGAACGCTGGCCCCAGCATTTT; CDR3 protein: CASSEGQGERWPQHF; D gene: TRBD1; clone size: once; J gene: TRBJ1-5; V gene: TRBV2
CDR3 DNA: TGTGCCAGCAGCTTAGGCACAGGGGTGAGGGAGCAGTACTTC; CDR3 protein: CASSLGTGVREQYF; D gene: TRBD1; clone size: .; J gene: TRBJ2-7; V gene: TRBV7-2
CDR3 DNA: TGTGCCTGGAGTACAGGGGGCGAGTACGAGCAGTACTTC; CDR3 protein: CAWSTGGEYEQYF; D gene: TRBD1; clone size: few; J gene: TRBJ2-7; V gene: TRBV30
CDR3 DNA: TGTGCCAGCAGTTTATGGGGGGGGAAAGAGACCCAGTACTTC; CDR3 protein: CASSLWGGKETQYF; D gene: TRBD2; clone size: .; J gene: TRBJ2-5; V gene: TRBV28
CDR3 DNA: TGTGCCAGCAGGAACCGGGACAGTTCCTACGAGCAGTACTTC; CDR3 protein: CASRNRDSSYEQYF; D gene: TRBD1; clone size: .; J gene: TRBJ2-7; V gene: TRBV6-5
CDR3 DNA: TGCGCCAGCAGCTTGGGGGGGACAGATCAAGCCTATGGCTACACCTTC; CDR3 protein: CASSLGGTDQAYGYTF; D gene: TRBD1; clone size: .; J gene: TRBJ1-2; V gene: TRBV5-1
CDR3 DNA: TGTGCCAGCTCCCAACAGGGGGACGCTTTCTTT; CDR3 protein: CASSQQGDAFF; D gene: TRBD1; clone size: .; J gene: TRBJ1-1; V gene: TRBV18
CDR3 DNA: TGTGCCAGCAGCAGGATCGACAGGGTGGATGAGCAGTTCTTC; CDR3 protein: CASSRIDRVDEQFF; D gene: TRBD1; clone size: .; J gene: TRBJ2-1; V gene: TRBV27